What follows are 22 T cell receptor beta chains derived from one specimen sequenced in a study of cytomegalovirus exposure and HLA in healthy donors. 13 Jbeta primers and 60 Vbeta primers were used for the PCR. Some clones are missing from TCRdb's copy, which holds only in-frame ones; the method was immunoSEQ multiplex PCR. The sample comprises about 120,000 clones, more than 60% of which are singletons, and more than 8% rests with the top ten. Sequenced input: PBMCs. The receptors stem from a man aged 40-50 years in good health and CMV-seropositive.

This chain connects TRBV5-1 to TRBJ1-5; D unresolved. V was shortened by 0 bases and J by 5 bases, with 12 bases between the two germline ends. Germline lookup yields CDR1 SGHRS and CDR2 YFSETQ. CDR3 length: 15 amino acids. The CDR3 DNA reads TGCGCCAGCAGCTTGGATCTATCGGCGGATCAGCCCCAGCATTTT. Translation gives CASSLDLSADQPQHF.

This chain connects TRBV2 to TRBJ2-1, with TRBD2 matching over 12 bases. Germline CDR1 SNHLY, CDR2 FYNNEI. The CDR3 length is 18 residues. The J segment lost 4 bases and the V segment lost 2 bases, leaving 9 bases of the junction unmatched. CDR3 bases: TGTGCCAGCAGTGAACGGTGGCTAGCGGGAGGGCCATACAATGAGCAGTTCTTC. Its protein product is CASSERWLAGGPYNEQFF.

This clone counts as medium-sized. The rearrangement uses TRBV25-1 and TRBJ2-7; 8 bases line up with TRBD1. The CDR3 is made up of 12 amino acids. The V and J ends lost 5 bases and 4 bases, in that order; junction bases with no gene match: 1. Per the germline V gene, CDR1 is MGHDK and CDR2 is SYGVNS. Written as DNA, the CDR3 is TGTGCCAGCAGTCAGGGGGCATACGAGCAGTACTTC. This encodes CASSQGAYEQYF.

The chain is built from TRBV13 and TRBJ2-7, with 7 bases matching TRBD2. Trimming cost V 5 bases and J 3 bases; bases outside gene matches: 7. Germline-derived CDR1 and CDR2 are PRHDT and FYEKMQ (reference sequence). The CDR3 loop spans 14 amino acids. The chain's CDR3 is CASSPRTGGYEQYF. The CDR3 DNA reads as TGTGCCAGCAGCCCGCGCACGGGGGGCTACGAGCAGTACTTC. The variable domain in full, with the rest retrieved from reference TRBV13 and TRBJ2-7, is AAGVIQSPRHLIKEKRETATLKCYPIPRHDTVYWYQQGPGQDPQFLISFYEKMQSDKGSIPDRFSAQQFSDYHSELNMSSLELGDSALYFCASSPRTGGYEQYFGPGTRLTVT.

This clone turned up a few times. The chain recombines TRBV28 with TRBJ2-7, with 10 positions matching TRBD2. The CDR3 is 15 residues long. V was clipped by 5 bases and J by 6 bases; unmatched bases: 10. Per the germline V gene, CDR1 is MDHEN and CDR2 is SYDVKM. The CDR3 spells CASSPGAAGGIEQYF. The CDR3 DNA is TGTGCCAGCAGTCCCGGGGCAGCGGGAGGGATCGAGCAGTACTTC.

V and J are TRBV6-5 and TRBJ2-7; 7 nucleotides align to TRBD1. This CDR3 comprises 15 residues. The J segment lost 3 bases and the V segment lost 0 bases, leaving 5 bases of the junction unmatched. Looked up from germline, CDR1 is MNHEY and CDR2 is SVGAGI. CDR3 nucleotide sequence: TGTGCCAGCAGTTACTCCGGGACAGAGCGCTACGAGCAGTACTTC. Its protein product is CASSYSGTERYEQYF.

The chain combines TRBV11-2 with TRBJ2-3; TRBD2 matches 10 bases. The length of the CDR3 is 19 residues. Trimming at V came to 5 bases and at J to 1 base, leaving 15 bases not matched to a gene. The germline CDR1 and CDR2 sequences are SGHAT and FQNNGV. The CDR3 DNA sequence: TGTGCCAGCAGCCCGTTGACTCCCGGACTAGCGGCTGGCACAGATACGCAGTATTTT. Amino acids: CASSPLTPGLAAGTDTQYF.

V usage is TRBV11-3 and J usage is TRBJ1-3; D not certain. CDR3 size: 15 residues. V was pared by 0 bases and J by 2 bases, with 8 bases between. Germline V lookup: CDR1 SGHNT, CDR2 YENEEA. The CDR3 DNA is TGTGCCAGCAGCTTAGAACCGGGAGCTGGAAACACCATATATTTT. It encodes CASSLEPGAGNTIYF.

V and J are TRBV6-1 and TRBJ2-3; 10 bases are a match to TRBD1. The germline V gene has CDR1 MNHNS and CDR2 SASEGT. J gave up 2 bases and V 6 bases, and 5 bases lay outside the gene matches. The CDR3 runs 15 residues. CDR3 sequence: CASSDRGRNTDTQYF. The CDR3 nucleotides are TGTGCCAGCAGCGACAGGGGGCGGAACACAGATACGCAGTATTTT.

This clone was observed a handful of times. The chain employs TRBV6-5 and TRBJ1-1; D unresolved. V was clipped by 3 bases and J by 7 bases, with 6 bases between them. The CDR3 spans 11 residues. Germline values: CDR1 MNHEY, CDR2 SVGAGI. The CDR3 protein is CASSYVNEAFF. The CDR3 bases are TGTGCCAGCAGTTATGTCAATGAAGCTTTCTTT.

The chain links TRBV11-2 to TRBJ2-5, with a weak D call TRBD2 (5 bases). CDR1 and CDR2 (germline): SGHAT, FQNNGV. Between the trimmed V and J ends, which lost 2 bases and 5 bases, there was a span of 6 bases. CDR3 length equals 12 residues. The CDR3 spells CASSLLAETQYF. The DNA of the CDR3 is TGTGCCAGCAGCTTACTAGCTGAGACCCAGTACTTC. Full variable domain (remainder filled in from reference TRBV11-2 and TRBJ2-5): EAGVAQSPRYKIIEKRQSVAFWCNPISGHATLYWYQQILGQGPKLLIQFQNNGVVDDSQLPKDRFSAERLKGVDSTLKIQPAKLEDSAVYLCASSLLAETQYFGPGTRLLVL.

This chain links TRBV5-6 with TRBJ1-6, with D hard to call. CDR1 is SGHDT, CDR2 YYEEEE, per germline. This CDR3 region has 16 residues. Trimming stripped 0 bases from V and 6 bases from J, with 13 bases between. The DNA for the CDR3 is TGTGCCAGCAGCTTGGTTCGGGGTCCTGCTAATTCACCCCTCCACTTT. It encodes CASSLVRGPANSPLHF.

V and J are TRBV19 and TRBJ1-5, with D possibly being TRBD1 (5 bases). CDR1 LNHDA and CDR2 SQIVND come from the germline V gene (reference sequence). The CDR3 is 16 residues long. Trimming shortened V by 1 base and J by 0 bases, and 10 bases separated the two germline ends. The CDR3 loop reads CASSIGGDHSNQPQHF. The CDR3 DNA follows: TGTGCCAGTAGTATAGGGGGGGATCATAGCAATCAGCCCCAGCATTTT.

This clone was counted a single time. This chain uses TRBV5-1 with TRBJ1-2, with 11 bases fitting TRBD1. The CDR3 has 15 amino acids. Germline lookup yields CDR1 SGHRS and CDR2 YFSETQ. V was pared by 0 bases and J by 8 bases, with 6 bases of the junction left unmatched. The CDR3 is CASSLAGQGATGYTF. The CDR3 DNA is TGCGCCAGCAGCTTGGCCGGACAGGGGGCAACGGGCTACACCTTC.

The chain employs TRBV5-6 and TRBJ2-7; 9 nucleotides align to TRBD2. The CDR3 has 14 amino acids. After removal of 5 bases from V and 3 bases from J, the junction contained 6 bases not matched to a gene. In germline, CDR1 is SGHDT, CDR2 YYEEEE. Written as DNA, the CDR3 is TGTGCCAGCAGAGCCGGGACTAGCAGCTACGAGCAGTACTTC. This sequence encodes CASRAGTSSYEQYF.

This chain uses TRBV5-1 with TRBJ1-4; 7 nucleotides line up with TRBD1. CDR1 is SGHRS, CDR2 YFSETQ, per germline. The length of the CDR3 is 15 residues. The junction had 10 bases not matched to a gene; V was cut back by 4 bases and J by 7 bases. In nucleotides, the CDR3 is TGCGCCAGCAGCCGAAAGACAGGGCGCGTTGAAAAACTGTTTTTT. Its translation is CASSRKTGRVEKLFF. The full variable domain, rest sourced from reference TRBV5-1 and TRBJ1-4, is KAGVTQTPRYLIKTRGQQVTLSCSPISGHRSVSWYQQTPGQGLQFLFEYFSETQRNKGNFPGRFSGRQFSNSRSEMNVSTLELGDSALYLCASSRKTGRVEKLFFGSGTQLSVL.

The sample holds a few counts of this clone. The chain combines TRBV28 with TRBJ2-1; unclear D gene. Germline values: CDR1 MDHEN, CDR2 SYDVKM. CDR3 length: 15 amino acids. V dropped 2 bases and J dropped 3 bases, with 11 bases sitting between them. The CDR3 sequence is CASSLIPPNYNEQFF. The CDR3 coding sequence is TGTGCCAGCAGTTTAATCCCCCCCAACTACAATGAGCAGTTCTTC.

This clone was seen more than once but under ten times. This chain uses TRBV29-1 with TRBJ1-2; 11 bases map to TRBD1. CDR3 length: 14 amino acids. Trimming removed 6 bases from V and 8 bases from J; junction bases left unmatched: 11. CDR1 and CDR2 from the germline V gene are SQVTM and ANQGSEA. CDR3: CSVKGQGAPNGYTF. DNA of the CDR3: TGCAGCGTGAAAGGACAGGGGGCGCCTAACGGCTACACCTTC.

On this clone itself: Germline is not matched at one junction end, which may reflect a read error. J is TRBJ1-2 and V is TRBV20-1; D is unclear. CDR1 is DFQATT, CDR2 SNEGSKA, per germline (reference sequence). This CDR3 has 10 residues. This CDR3 is CSAANYSYTF. CDR3 in DNA: TGCAGTGCTGCTAACTATAGCTACACCTTC.

This clone is a singleton in its sample. This chain links TRBV27 with TRBJ2-2; D remains ambiguous. The germline V and J ends were trimmed by 2 bases and 4 bases, with 8 bases remaining between them. CDR1 is MNHEY and CDR2 is SMNVEV in the germline V gene (reference sequence). The CDR3 is 14 residues long. The CDR3 coding sequence is TGTGCCAGCAGTTTAGTAACGGGCACCGGGGAGCTGTTTTTT. It is translated as CASSLVTGTGELFF.

V usage is TRBV14 and J usage is TRBJ2-7; 8 positions agree with TRBD1. The V gene's germline CDR1 is SGHDN and CDR2 FVKESK. V shed 7 bases, J shed 4 bases, and the junction held 24 bases outside the gene matches. This CDR3 is 19 amino acids long. The CDR3 nucleotides are TGTGCCAGCAACATCAATGCGGGACAGGTTACCCACGGGGGATACGAGCAGTACTTC. As protein: CASNINAGQVTHGGYEQYF.

The chain uses TRBV20-1 and TRBJ2-3, with a tentative D call TRBD2 (5 bases). The CDR3 has 11 residues. Germline values: CDR1 DFQATT, CDR2 SNEGSKA (reference sequence). Trimming shortened V by 6 bases and J by 7 bases, and 11 bases separated the two germline ends. CDR3 loop: CSASLENTQYF. The CDR3 nucleotides read TGCAGTGCATCACTAGAGAATACGCAGTATTTT.